A selection of T cell receptor beta chains follows, all from one sample in a study of T cells in Graves' hyperthyroidism and ophthalmopathy. Using its own MiXCR run on the multiplex PCR reads, TCRdb lists one record per CDR3 protein. The sample contains 130,000 to 150,000 distinct CDR3 sequences, about 20% of which appear only once. Sequencing used blood. These receptors all come from a woman between 45 and 60 years old with Graves' hyperthyroidism that later progressed to Graves' ophthalmopathy. CDR3s include the opening cysteine and the closing phenylalanine or tryptophan. The D gene is left open where the match is weak. For some rows the clone size is stated as once, few or many, or as a class when expanded; others skip it.

CASDPSGKEQYF	TGTGCCAGCGACCCCAGCGGGAAAGAGCAGTACTTC	TRBD2	12	TRBV2	TRBJ2-7	many
CASSDPPGAIQYF	TGCGCCAGCAGTGACCCCCCAGGGGCCATTCAGTACTTC	NA	13	TRBV10-1	TRBJ2-4	NA
CASSWSGSSYNEQFF	TGTGCCAGCAGCTGGAGCGGGAGCTCCTACAATGAGCAGTTCTTC	TRBD2	15	TRBV5-5	TRBJ2-1	NA
CASSQDRGIYEQYF	TGTGCCAGCAGCCAGGACAGGGGTATCTACGAGCAGTACTTC	TRBD1	14	TRBV11-2	TRBJ2-7	many
CASQVPGGRRSYNEQFF	TGTGCCAGCCAAGTACCAGGAGGCCGCCGCTCCTACAATGAGCAGTTCTTC	NA	17	TRBV6-1	TRBJ2-1	many
CASSLGTTSTDTQYF	TGCGCCAGCAGCTTGGGTACCACGAGCACAGATACGCAGTATTTT	NA	15	TRBV5-1	TRBJ2-3	many
CASSSGRARYAQYF	TGTGCCAGCAGCTCCGGACGGGCGAGGTATGCGCAGTATTTT	NA	14	TRBV11-2	TRBJ2-3	many
CASSHNPPGTSARGDNEQFF	TGTGCCAGCAGTCACAATCCACCCGGGACTAGCGCCAGAGGTGACAATGAGCAGTTCTTC	TRBD2	20	TRBV27	TRBJ2-1	many
CASSLGGGGGNIQYF	TGTGCCAGCAGCTTAGGGGGGGGGGGGGGAAACATTCAGTACTTC	TRBD2	15	TRBV7-2	TRBJ2-4	NA
CASRDRNTGVQTQYF	TGTGCCAGCAGGGACAGAAACACTGGGGTTCAGACCCAGTACTTC	NA	15	TRBV2	TRBJ2-5	NA
CASSVRPTGYNEQFF	TGCGCCAGCAGCGTGAGACCTACAGGGTACAATGAGCAGTTCTTC	NA	15	TRBV5-1	TRBJ2-1	NA
CASSPDRTRGQETQYF	TGTGCCAGCAGTCCCGACAGGACCCGTGGGCAAGAGACCCAGTACTTC	NA	16	TRBV12-3/TRBV12-4	TRBJ2-5	many
CASILQPSRLHTGELFF	TGTGCCAGCATCCTACAACCCTCCCGGCTTCACACCGGGGAGCTGTTTTTT	NA	17	TRBV7-2	TRBJ2-2	many
CATSRERIWREDYNEQFF	TGTGCCACCAGCAGAGAGAGGATCTGGCGGGAGGACTACAATGAGCAGTTCTTC	TRBD2	18	TRBV15	TRBJ2-1	few
CASSPREGSSYEQYF	TGTGCCAGCAGCCCCCGGGAGGGGAGCTCCTACGAGCAGTACTTC	TRBD2	15	TRBV13	TRBJ2-7	many
CSVELGVEETQYF	TGCAGCGTTGAACTTGGGGTTGAGGAGACCCAGTACTTC	NA	13	TRBV29-1	TRBJ2-5	many
CASSGQENTEAFF	TGTGCCAGCAGTGGACAGGAGAACACTGAAGCTTTCTTT	NA	13	TRBV6-1	TRBJ1-1	many
CASSYRRQAVCNEQFF	TGTGCCAGCAGTTACCGAAGACAGGCCGTTTGTAATGAGCAGTTCTTC	NA	16	TRBV6-9	TRBJ2-1	many
CASRETGKSETQYF	TGTGCCAGCAGGGAGACAGGGAAGTCGGAGACCCAGTACTTC	TRBD1	14	TRBV28	TRBJ2-5	NA
CASSLTLVAGFLNIQYF	TGCGCCAGCAGCTTGACCCTCGTAGCGGGATTTTTGAACATTCAGTACTTC	TRBD2	17	TRBV5-1	TRBJ2-4	few
CASSVGGSTDTQYF	TGTGCCAGCAGCGTGGGGGGGAGCACAGATACGCAGTATTTT	TRBD2	14	TRBV9	TRBJ2-3	many
CASSKDRGRDEQFF	TGTGCCAGCAGTAAGGACAGGGGGCGGGATGAGCAGTTCTTC	TRBD1	14	TRBV27	TRBJ2-1	NA